The clone carrying this T cell receptor (beta chain) turned up a few times. This sample is drawn from a study of cytomegalovirus exposure and HLA in healthy donors. From germline, CDR1 is MNHEY and CDR2 SVGAGI. V lost 2 bases and J 0 bases, leaving 6 bases between the germline ends. The CDR3 spans 14 residues. The PCR made use of 60 Vbeta and 13 Jbeta primers. Libraries were prepared by immunoSEQ multiplex PCR; TCRdb keeps only in-frame clonotypes and omits some of them. The sample records about 130,000 clones, roughly 15% being singletons. V and J are TRBV6-5 and TRBJ2-3; D gene ambiguous. Sequenced sample: PBMCs. The source of this sequence is a female donor in good health and CMV-seropositive. The CDR3 DNA reads as TGTGCCAGCAGTTACCAGTTTAGCACAGATACGCAGTATTTT. Protein product: CASSYQFSTDTQYF.